A selection of T cell receptor beta chains follows, all from one sample in a study of cytomegalovirus exposure and HLA in healthy donors. The table came from immunoSEQ multiplex PCR; TCRdb's copy has only in-frame clones and leaves some out. The data hold 200,000 or so clones, with 82% observed a single time. The sequenced sample consisted of PBMCs. The receptors here all came from a woman between 50 and 59 years old in good health and CMV-seropositive. Both conserved end residues are part of each CDR3. The D gene is left open where the match is weak. Size values are once, few and many counts, or a class for expanded clones, and some rows have none.

>TRBV7-9|few|TRBJ2-1|NA
TGTGCCAGCAGCTGGAGACAGCGAAACAATGAGCAGTTCTTC
CASSWRQRNNEQFF
>TRBV7-2|NA|TRBJ2-3|TRBD2
TGTGCCAGCAGCTTAGCGTCCAGCGGGGGAGGAACAGATACGCAGTATTTT
CASSLASSGGGTDTQYF
>TRBV5-4|NA|TRBJ2-1|TRBD1
TGTGCCAGCAGCTTAGACAGGGGCTCCTACAATGAGCAGTTCTTC
CASSLDRGSYNEQFF
>TRBV12-5|NA|TRBJ1-2|TRBD1
TGTGCTAGTGGTTTGGGGGACAGGGGTGATGGCTACACCTTC
CASGLGDRGDGYTF
>TRBV18|few|TRBJ2-1|NA
TGTGCCAGCTCCCGGCTCAGGGGGGAGGATGAGCAGTTCTTC
CASSRLRGEDEQFF
>TRBV28|NA|TRBJ2-5|NA
TGTGCCAGCAGTTGGAGCTCGGTTGAGACCCAGTACTTC
CASSWSSVETQYF
>TRBV5-1|NA|TRBJ2-1|NA
TGCGCCAGCAGCTCGTCACCATCGGGAACGGCCTCCAATGAGCAGTTCTTC
CASSSSPSGTASNEQFF
>TRBV13|once|TRBJ2-7|NA
TGTGCCAGCAACTTAAGGATATCGGGGTACGAGCAGTACTTC
CASNLRISGYEQYF
>TRBV5-1|NA|TRBJ1-2|NA
TGCGCCAGCAGCTTGGCCGTGGGGGGAAACTATGGCTACACCTTC
CASSLAVGGNYGYTF
>TRBV19|NA|TRBJ2-1|TRBD1
TGTGCCAGTAGTATACAAGGGGGCGCAGGCAATGAGCAGTTCTTC
CASSIQGGAGNEQFF
>TRBV4-1|NA|TRBJ2-7|TRBD2
TGCGCCAGCAGCCAAGTACTAGCGGGAGCGCAGAAGCCCTACGAGCAGTACTTC
CASSQVLAGAQKPYEQYF
>TRBV7-6|NA|TRBJ2-6|NA
TGTGCCAGCAGCTCTCAGGGGGCGGGAGGGGCCAACGGCCTGACTTTC
CASSSQGAGGANGLTF
>TRBV18|NA|TRBJ2-5|NA
TGTGCCAGCTCACTAGGGGTTGCCCAAGAGACCCAGTACTTC
CASSLGVAQETQYF
>TRBV18|NA|TRBJ1-1|NA
TGTGCCAGCTCACCCACTACAGGGTCGAAGGCTGAAGCTTTCTTT
CASSPTTGSKAEAFF
>TRBV6-5|NA|TRBJ2-1|TRBD2
TGTGCCAGCAGTCCCGGACTAGCGGGAAACTATGAGCAGTTCTTC
CASSPGLAGNYEQFF
>TRBV10-3|few|TRBJ2-3|TRBD2
TGTGCCATCGCGAGCGGGAGGGGGACAGATACGCAGTATTTT
CAIASGRGTDTQYF
>TRBV6-1|few|TRBJ1-2|NA
TGTGCCAGCCTTCGACAGGAAGGGTCCCCTTGGGGCTACACCTTC
CASLRQEGSPWGYTF
>TRBV7-2|NA|TRBJ1-2|TRBD1
TGTGCCAGCACCCCTGTAGGGACAGATAACTATGGCTACACCTTC
CASTPVGTDNYGYTF
>TRBV6-5|NA|TRBJ2-5|TRBD2
TGTGCCAGCAGATTAGGACTAGCGGGAGCAGAGACCCAGTACTTC
CASRLGLAGAETQYF
>TRBV7-2|NA|TRBJ1-5|NA
TGTGCCAGCAGCTTAGTAGGGGATAGCAATCAGCCCCAGCATTTT
CASSLVGDSNQPQHF
>TRBV15|NA|TRBJ2-5|TRBD2
TGTGCCACCAGCAGAGATGGGGGCCTAGGTAGCGGGAGGTCTTGGGAGACCCAGTACTTC
CATSRDGGLGSGRSWETQYF
>TRBV11-3|NA|TRBJ2-7|TRBD2
TGTGCCAGCAGCTCTAGCGGGAGTTACGAGCAGTACTTC
CASSSSGSYEQYF
>TRBV2|NA|TRBJ1-2|NA
TGTGCCAGCAATGCCAGATACTATGGCTACACCTTC
CASNARYYGYTF
>TRBV11-2|few|TRBJ2-7|TRBD2
TGTGCCAGCAGCCCCCTAGCGGGACCATCCTACGAGCAGTACTTC
CASSPLAGPSYEQYF
>TRBV4-1|NA|TRBJ1-1|NA
TGCGCCAGCAGCCAATCACCGCGACAGGCTCAAAACTATCCGACTGAAGCTTTCTTT
CASSQSPRQAQNYPTEAFF
>TRBV2|NA|TRBJ2-7|TRBD1
TGTGCCAGCAGTCCCGGGACAGGCGTCTACGAGCAGTACTTC
CASSPGTGVYEQYF
>TRBV7-9|NA|TRBJ1-1|TRBD1
TGTTCCAGCAGCTTACGACAGGGAGGGAACACTGAAGCTTTCTTT
CSSSLRQGGNTEAFF
>TRBV11-2|NA|TRBJ2-7|TRBD2
TGTGCCAGCACTAATTGGGACGGGGGGAAAATCGAGCAGTACTTC
CASTNWDGGKIEQYF
>TRBV10-2|NA|TRBJ1-5|NA
TGCGCCAGCAGTGAGAGCGGGGGAAGCAATCAGCCCCAGCATTTT
CASSESGGSNQPQHF
>TRBV19|few|TRBJ1-2|TRBD1
TGTGCCAGTAGTCCCGGGGGACAGGCTGCCGCCTATGGCTACACCTTC
CASSPGGQAAAYGYTF
>TRBV27|NA|TRBJ2-3|TRBD2
TGTGCCAGCAGTACCCGGAGTAGCGGGACCACAGATACGCAGTATTTT
CASSTRSSGTTDTQYF
>TRBV7-9|NA|TRBJ2-5|NA
TGTGCCAGCAGCTTAGTTGGGGCAGTAGGGGAGACCCAGTACTTC
CASSLVGAVGETQYF
>TRBV7-9|NA|TRBJ2-3|NA
TGTGCCAGCAGCCGCGAGAGGGCCACAGATACGCAGTATTTT
CASSRERATDTQYF
>TRBV6-1|NA|TRBJ2-3|TRBD2
TGTGCCAGCGATCCTCCGGGACTAGCGAACTTGGCGCAGTATTTT
CASDPPGLANLAQYF
>TRBV5-1|NA|TRBJ1-1|NA
TGCGCCAGCAGCCCGGACGCGGGGACTGAAGCTTTCTTT
CASSPDAGTEAFF
>TRBV28|NA|TRBJ2-7|TRBD2
TGTGCCAGCAGTTCCCCGGGAGGGGCGGGTGAGCAGTACTTC
CASSSPGGAGEQYF
>TRBV28|NA|TRBJ2-2|NA
TGTGCCAGCAGTTTGGCACCTAACACCGGGGAGCTGTTTTTT
CASSLAPNTGELFF
>TRBV29-1|NA|TRBJ2-3|NA
TGCAGCGTTGTTAGCGGAGATACGCAGTATTTT
CSVVSGDTQYF
>TRBV18|once|TRBJ2-7|TRBD1
TGTGCCAGCTCGTCAGGGGGCGGCTTCTCCTACGAGCAGTACTTC
CASSSGGGFSYEQYF
>TRBV7-6|few|TRBJ2-5|TRBD2
TGTGCCAGCAGCCGCGGGAGACAAGAGACCCAGTACTTC
CASSRGRQETQYF
>TRBV7-9|NA|TRBJ2-3|NA
TGTGCCAGCAGCTTAGTGGCTAGCAGCACAGATACGCAGTATTTT
CASSLVASSTDTQYF
>TRBV10-1|NA|TRBJ2-3|NA
TGCGCCAGCAGTACGGGTAGCACAGATACGCAGTATTTT
CASSTGSTDTQYF